This T cell receptor beta chain was sequenced during a study of OX40 agonist ivuxolimab in advanced cancers. Context from the whole study: Ivuxolimab was a fully human IgG2 agonistic monoclonal antibody targeting the costimulatory receptor OX40 (CD134). Intravenous ivuxolimab was administered to patients every 2 weeks at six dose levels: 0.01, 0.1, 0.3, 1.5, 3 and 10 mg/kg. Of the roughly 54 patients in dose escalation, about 20 had hepatocellular carcinoma, approximately 15 had melanoma, 9 had renal cell carcinoma and 9 had head and neck cancer. In the dose-escalation cohort, 82.7% of patients were male, and the mean age was around 60 years, with a range of roughly 23 to 85. Patients were allowed to have had prior anti-PD-1, anti-PD-L1 or anti-CTLA-4 therapy, and around 41% of the dose-escalation patients had previously received checkpoint inhibitors. Partial responses were achieved by three dose-escalation patients, of whom one had hepatocellular carcinoma and two had cutaneous melanoma. The point of sequencing TCRbeta in the periphery was to test whether ivuxolimab changed TCR sequence diversity and drove clonal T-cell expansion. The paper describes the monotherapy dose-escalation part (N = 52 patients) of the phase I trial of ivuxolimab. The study at large found these results: At doses from 0.1 to 3.0 mg/kg, clonal expansion was seen in both CD4+ and CD8+ blood T cells between baseline and week 6. Partial responders in the 0.1-3.0 mg/kg groups had among the lowest normalized peripheral clonal expansion, especially among CD8+ T cells. The antigen specificity of the clonally expanded peripheral T cells was not determined. Low levels of normalized T-cell clonal expansion were also shown by some nonresponding patients. On average, CD8+ T cells showed more expanded clones than CD4+ T cells after ivuxolimab.

CDR1 and CDR2, per the germline V gene, are SNHLY and FYNNEI. Reading from cysteine to phenylalanine, the CDR3 counts 13 amino acids. Only the CDR3 portion is preserved as DNA: 39 bases, with reading frame beginning at the first base. The germline ends are 11 bases apart after V is trimmed by 7 bases and J by 2 bases. The trial excluded patients who had a history of autoimmune disease or were on systemic immunosuppression. Peripheral blood for TCR sequencing was collected from all dose cohorts at baseline, on cycle 4 day 1, and on cycle 7 day 1. The samples were drawn from a first-in-human, open-label, multicenter phase I dose-escalation trial of ivuxolimab. Adults with locally advanced or metastatic melanoma, renal cell, hepatocellular, or head and neck squamous cell carcinoma were enrolled in the trial. Before TCR sequencing, CD4+ and CD8+ T cells were separately sorted from peripheral blood. Worth noting for this clone: Its antigen remains undetermined. Per-nucleotide qualities are absent, and no much larger clonotype sits a single base away.

Genomic DNA was extracted from sorted cells for sequencing of the TCRbeta CDR3 region. The immunoSEQ Assay was used for sequencing of TCRbeta CDR3 regions. TCRdb provides this immuneACCESS table in a form limited to in-frame rearrangements. Some clones are lacking; in checked studies, under half of them reflect an unresolved V gene, and why the rest are absent is not known. The sample table holds 80,000 to 100,000 clones, of which around 90% were seen once. The ten top clones hold approximately 0.5% of the sample. Specimen: CD4+ or CD8+ T cells sorted from blood, collected in a trial of the OX40 agonist ivuxolimab. This receptor chain uses TRBV2 and TRBJ1-2, with no reliable assignment of the D segment. This sequence was found in an adult with an advanced solid tumor such as melanoma, head and neck, liver or kidney cancer. The DNA sequence follows: TGTGCCAGCATTGTCTCGGGCAACTATGGCTACACCTTC. The resulting protein is CASIVSGNYGYTF.